The source of this T cell receptor beta chain is a study of identical twins. Unique molecular identifiers were present on the cDNA, which also gained a universal primer site by template switching. One entry per CDR3 protein results from TCRdb running MiXCR on the 5' RACE reads. This table has about 700,000 distinct CDR3 sequences, over 5% appearing once. Only healthy Caucasians were included as donors. Study-wide results and limits: Conclusions relied on cross-sectional statistical analysis, not following the same donors. Excess low generation probability was seen in twin-shared out-of-frame alpha sequences.

This clonotype was counted ten times or more. As yet, its antigen is unknown. From germline, CDR1 is MDHEN and CDR2 SYDVKM. The V segment lost 3 bases and the J segment 10 bases; nucleotides outside the gene matches: 5. The CDR3 spans 13 residues. This chain joins TRBV28 and TRBJ2-1; 8 nucleotides match TRBD2. The TCR was taken from a man aged 18 to 30 in good health. Sequences were obtained from naive T cells sorted from blood. The CDR3 DNA is TGTGCCAGCAGTTTTTTACGGGGGGGGGAGCAGTTCTTC. Its protein is CASSFLRGGEQFF.